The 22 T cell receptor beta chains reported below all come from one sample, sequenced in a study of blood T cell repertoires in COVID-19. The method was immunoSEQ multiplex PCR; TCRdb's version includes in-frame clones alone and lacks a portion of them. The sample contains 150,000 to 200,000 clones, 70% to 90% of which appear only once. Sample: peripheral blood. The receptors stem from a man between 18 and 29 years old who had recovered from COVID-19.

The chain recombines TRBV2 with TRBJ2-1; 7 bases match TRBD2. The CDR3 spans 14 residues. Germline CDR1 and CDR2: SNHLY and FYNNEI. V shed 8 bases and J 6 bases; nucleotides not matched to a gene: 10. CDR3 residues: CASGAGEGFNEQFF. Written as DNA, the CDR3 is TGTGCCAGCGGTGCGGGAGAGGGTTTCAATGAGCAGTTCTTC.

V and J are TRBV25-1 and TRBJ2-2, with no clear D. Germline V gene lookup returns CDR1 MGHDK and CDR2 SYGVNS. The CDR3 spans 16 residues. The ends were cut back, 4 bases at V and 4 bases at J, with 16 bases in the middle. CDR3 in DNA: TGTGCCAGCAGTGCCCGAGCCAGGTATACCACCGGGGAGCTGTTTTTT. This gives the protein CASSARARYTTGELFF.

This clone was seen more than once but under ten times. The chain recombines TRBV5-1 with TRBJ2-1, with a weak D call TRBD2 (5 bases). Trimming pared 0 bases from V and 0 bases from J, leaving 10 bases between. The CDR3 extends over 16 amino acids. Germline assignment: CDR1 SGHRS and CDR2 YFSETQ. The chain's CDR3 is CASSLVLTSSYNEQFF. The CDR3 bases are TGCGCCAGCAGCTTGGTCCTTACTAGCTCCTACAATGAGCAGTTCTTC.

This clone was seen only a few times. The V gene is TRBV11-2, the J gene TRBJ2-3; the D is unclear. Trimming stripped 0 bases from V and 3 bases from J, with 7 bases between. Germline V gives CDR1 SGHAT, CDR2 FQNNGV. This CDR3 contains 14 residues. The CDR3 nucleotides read TGTGCCAGCAGCTTAGATCAGGCGACAGATACGCAGTATTTT. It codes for CASSLDQATDTQYF.

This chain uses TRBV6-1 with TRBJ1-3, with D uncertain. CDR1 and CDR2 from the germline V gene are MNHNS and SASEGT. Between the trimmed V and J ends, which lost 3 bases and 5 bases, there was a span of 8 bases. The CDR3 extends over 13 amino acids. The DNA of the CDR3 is TGTGCCAGCAGTGAGCGAGAGAGAAACACCATATATTTT. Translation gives CASSERERNTIYF.

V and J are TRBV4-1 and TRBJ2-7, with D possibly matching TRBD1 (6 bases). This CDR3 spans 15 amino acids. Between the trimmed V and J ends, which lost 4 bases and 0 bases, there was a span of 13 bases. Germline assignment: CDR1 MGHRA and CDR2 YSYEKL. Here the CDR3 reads CASSPQGRSSYEQYF. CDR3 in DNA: TGCGCCAGCAGCCCACAGGGCCGAAGCTCCTACGAGCAGTACTTC.

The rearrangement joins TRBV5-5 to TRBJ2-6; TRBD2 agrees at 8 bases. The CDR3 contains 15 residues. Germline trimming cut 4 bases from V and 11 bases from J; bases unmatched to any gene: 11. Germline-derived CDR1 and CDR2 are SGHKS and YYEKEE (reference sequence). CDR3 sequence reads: CASSLGRGPGHVLTF. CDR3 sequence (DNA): TGTGCCAGCAGCCTCGGGAGGGGACCGGGCCACGTCCTGACTTTC.

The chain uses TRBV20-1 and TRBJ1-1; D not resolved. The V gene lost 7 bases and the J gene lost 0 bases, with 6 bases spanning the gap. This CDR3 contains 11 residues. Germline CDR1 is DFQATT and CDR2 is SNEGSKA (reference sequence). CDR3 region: CSVRMNTEAFF. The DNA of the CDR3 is TGCAGTGTGCGGATGAACACTGAAGCTTTCTTT.

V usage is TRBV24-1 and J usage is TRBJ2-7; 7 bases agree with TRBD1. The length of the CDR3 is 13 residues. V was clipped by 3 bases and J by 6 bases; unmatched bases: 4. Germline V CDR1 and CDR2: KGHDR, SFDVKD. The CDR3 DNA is TGTGCCACCAGTGATACGGGACAGCTCGAGCAGTACTTC. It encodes CATSDTGQLEQYF.

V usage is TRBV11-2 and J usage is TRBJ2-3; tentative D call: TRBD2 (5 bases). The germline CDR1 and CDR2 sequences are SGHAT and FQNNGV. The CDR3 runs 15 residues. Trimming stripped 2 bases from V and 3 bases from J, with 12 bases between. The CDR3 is CASSLSGIETDTQYF. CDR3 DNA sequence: TGTGCCAGCAGCTTATCCGGGATAGAGACAGATACGCAGTATTTT.

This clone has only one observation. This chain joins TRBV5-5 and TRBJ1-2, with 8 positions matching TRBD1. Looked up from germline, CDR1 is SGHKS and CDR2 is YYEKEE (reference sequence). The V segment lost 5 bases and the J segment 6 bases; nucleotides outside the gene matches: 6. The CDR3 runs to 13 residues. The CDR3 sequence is CASRPDRVHGYTF. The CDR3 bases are TGTGCCAGCAGGCCGGACAGGGTCCATGGCTACACCTTC.

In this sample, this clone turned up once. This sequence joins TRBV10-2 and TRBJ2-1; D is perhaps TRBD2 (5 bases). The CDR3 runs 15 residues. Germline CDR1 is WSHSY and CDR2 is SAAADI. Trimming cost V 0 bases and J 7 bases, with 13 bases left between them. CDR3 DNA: TGCGCCAGCAGTGAGTCGTCTAGCAAGTTAAATGAGCAGTTCTTC. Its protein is CASSESSSKLNEQFF.

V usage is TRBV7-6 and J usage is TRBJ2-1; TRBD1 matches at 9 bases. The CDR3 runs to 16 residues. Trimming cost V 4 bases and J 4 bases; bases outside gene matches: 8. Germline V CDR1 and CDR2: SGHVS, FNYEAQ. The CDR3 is CASSSIGDRAYNEQFF. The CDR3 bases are TGTGCCAGCAGCTCTATTGGGGACAGGGCTTACAATGAGCAGTTCTTC. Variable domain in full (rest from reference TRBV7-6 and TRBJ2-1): GAGVSQSPRYKVTKRGQDVALRCDPISGHVSLYWYRQALGQGPEFLTYFNYEAQQDKSGLPNDRFSAERPEGSISTLTIQRTEQRDSAMYRCASSSIGDRAYNEQFFGPGTRLTVL.

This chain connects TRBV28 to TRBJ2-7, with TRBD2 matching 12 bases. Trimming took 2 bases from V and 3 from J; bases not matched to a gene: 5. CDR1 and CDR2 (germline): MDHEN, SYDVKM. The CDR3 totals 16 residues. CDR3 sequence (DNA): TGTGCCAGCAGTTTAGACCCTAGCGGGAGGGTCTACGAGCAGTACTTC. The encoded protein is CASSLDPSGRVYEQYF.

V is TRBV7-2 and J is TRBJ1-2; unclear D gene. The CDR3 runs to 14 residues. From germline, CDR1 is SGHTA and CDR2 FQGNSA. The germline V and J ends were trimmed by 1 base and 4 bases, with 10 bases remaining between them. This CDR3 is CASSLDRLSYGYTF. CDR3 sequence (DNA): TGTGCCAGCAGCTTAGATCGCCTCAGCTATGGCTACACCTTC.

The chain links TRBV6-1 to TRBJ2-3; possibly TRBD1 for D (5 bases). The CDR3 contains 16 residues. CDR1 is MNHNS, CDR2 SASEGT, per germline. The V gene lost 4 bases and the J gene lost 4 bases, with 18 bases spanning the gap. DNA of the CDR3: TGTGCCAGCAGTGGAGACAGATACCAACTTTCAGATACGCAGTATTTT. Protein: CASSGDRYQLSDTQYF.

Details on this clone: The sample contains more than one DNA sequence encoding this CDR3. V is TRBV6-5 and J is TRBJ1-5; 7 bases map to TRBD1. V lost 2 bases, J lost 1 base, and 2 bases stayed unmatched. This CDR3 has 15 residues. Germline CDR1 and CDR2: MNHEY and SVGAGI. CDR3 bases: TGTGCCAGCAGTTACGCCAGGGGGAGCAATCAGCCCCAGCATTTT. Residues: CASSYARGSNQPQHF.

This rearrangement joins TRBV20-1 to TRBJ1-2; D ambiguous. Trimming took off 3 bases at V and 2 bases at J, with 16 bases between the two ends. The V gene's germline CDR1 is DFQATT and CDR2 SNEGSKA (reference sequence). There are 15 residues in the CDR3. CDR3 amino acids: CSASEPATENYGYTF. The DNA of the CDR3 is TGCAGTGCTAGTGAACCCGCCACCGAGAACTATGGCTACACCTTC.

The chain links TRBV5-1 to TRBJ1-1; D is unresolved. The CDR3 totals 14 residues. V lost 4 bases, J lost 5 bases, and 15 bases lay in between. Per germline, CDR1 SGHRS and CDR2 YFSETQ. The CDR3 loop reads CASSLYIEKTEAFF. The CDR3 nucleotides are TGCGCCAGCAGCCTGTACATCGAAAAGACTGAAGCTTTCTTT.

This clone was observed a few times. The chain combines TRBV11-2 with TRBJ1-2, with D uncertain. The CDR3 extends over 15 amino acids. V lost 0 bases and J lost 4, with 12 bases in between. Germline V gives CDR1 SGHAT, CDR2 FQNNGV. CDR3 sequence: CASSLDLRGLYGYTF. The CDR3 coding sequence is TGTGCCAGCAGCTTAGATCTAAGAGGGCTCTATGGCTACACCTTC.

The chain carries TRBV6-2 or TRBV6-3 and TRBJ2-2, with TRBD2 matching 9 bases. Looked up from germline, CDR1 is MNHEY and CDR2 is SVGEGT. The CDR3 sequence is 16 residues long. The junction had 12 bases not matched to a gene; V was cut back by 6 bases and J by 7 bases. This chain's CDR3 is CASSLAGGRAFGELFF. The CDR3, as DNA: TGTGCCAGCAGCCTCGCCGGCGGGAGGGCGTTCGGGGAGCTGTTTTTT.

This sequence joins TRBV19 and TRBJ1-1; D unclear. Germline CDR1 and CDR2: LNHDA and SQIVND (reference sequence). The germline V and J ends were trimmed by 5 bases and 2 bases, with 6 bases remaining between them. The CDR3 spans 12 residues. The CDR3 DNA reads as TGTGCCAGTAGTTTTCTAAACACTGAAGCTTTCTTT. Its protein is CASSFLNTEAFF.